One T cell receptor (beta chain) is described in this entry. What it binds is unknown. The V and J ends lost 6 bases and 10 bases respectively, with 18 bases between them. Germline CDR1 MNHEY, CDR2 SMNVEV (reference sequence). The CDR3 runs 14 residues. This record belongs to a study of vaccination and CD4 T cells after COVID-19. Study in general: In the control cultures, a CEFX pool, an HIV-1 Nef pool, or no peptide was supplied. The study's findings and limits: The median number of SARS-CoV-2-reactive clonotypes increased from 21 to 38, a change that did not reach significance.

Noted treatment: approximately 9-day PBMC culture with coronavirus spike peptide pools or control peptides (ViraFEST assay). Alongside about 10 IU/ml IL-2 and roughly 10 ug/ml peptide pools, PBMCs were cultured at some 2 million per well. Cultured CD4+ T cell DNA underwent sequencing with the Oncomine TCR Beta short-read assay. In this case, cultured CD4+ T cells provided the extracted genomic DNA. Each CDR3 protein is one row after TCRdb ran MiXCR on the PCR reads. The sample yields roughly 16,000 distinct CDR3 sequences, roughly 76% seen once. The origin of this receptor is a human donor who had recovered from COVID-19. The sample consisted of CD4+ T cells from blood, cultured in vitro. The chain uses TRBV27 and TRBJ1-4; weak D call: TRBD1 (5 bases). The chain's CDR3 is CASRSDGGGGKLFF. The CDR3 DNA reads TGTGCCAGCAGGTCGGACGGGGGAGGTGGAAAACTGTTTTTT. Complete variable domain (other parts from reference TRBV27 and TRBJ1-4): EAQVTQNPRYLITVTGKKLTVTCSQNMNHEYMSWYRQDPGLGLRQIYYSMNVEVTDKGDVPEGYKVSRKEKRNFPLILESPSPNQTSLYFCASRSDGGGGKLFFGSGTQLSVL.